This T cell receptor beta chain was captured by sequencing in a study of T cell clonotyping in hematopoietic cell transplantation. Sequencing was performed with immunoSEQ multiplex PCR; in TCRdb, only in-frame clones are kept and a portion is missing. The data show 6,500 to 10,000 clones, about 60% seen once. Trimming stripped 5 bases from V and 0 bases from J, with 17 bases between. Germline V gene data show CDR1 as SGDLS and CDR2 as YYNGEE. The CDR3 sequence is 17 residues long. This clonotype was obtained from a male patient between 60 and 69 years old who had an allogeneic stem cell transplant from an unrelated donor, so the T cells may come from the graft donor. Some clones in this sample may be carry-over from other donors' samples. This material consisted of peripheral blood mononuclear cells, taken 100 days after allogeneic stem cell transplant. The rearrangement links TRBV9 to TRBJ2-2; D is possibly TRBD1 (6 bases). The CDR3 here is CASRAPQQGSNTGELFF. The CDR3 DNA is TGTGCCAGCAGAGCCCCCCAACAGGGATCGAACACCGGGGAGCTGTTTTTT.